Listed here are 13 T cell receptor beta chains from one sample, sequenced in a study of cytomegalovirus exposure and HLA in healthy donors. Vbeta (60) and Jbeta (13) primers were used in the PCR. Data came from immunoSEQ multiplex PCR; TCRdb stores just in-frame clones and leaves some out. Found here are around 100,000 clones, around 79% of them singletons; the top ten hold 3.5% to 5.5%. Specimen: PBMCs. These receptors all come from a middle-aged woman in good health and CMV-seropositive.

This clone was counted between two and nine times. The chain is built from TRBV5-1 and TRBJ1-1; perhaps TRBD1 as D (5 bases). The CDR3 runs to 15 residues. In germline, CDR1 is SGHRS, CDR2 YFSETQ. Trimming stripped 4 bases from V and 1 base from J, with 14 bases between. In DNA form, the CDR3 reads TGCGCCAGCAGCCCAGCGGGGCAGCAGAACACTGAAGCTTTCTTT. Amino acid sequence: CASSPAGQQNTEAFF.

This clone was counted only a few times. The chain combines TRBV10-3 with TRBJ2-1; 8 positions match TRBD2. Per germline, CDR1 ENHRY and CDR2 SYGVKD. The CDR3 loop spans 14 amino acids. J gave up 7 bases and V 8 bases, and 10 bases lay outside the gene matches. CDR3 DNA sequence: TGTGCCATCCTCGCGGGAGGCGTAGCTAATGAGCAGTTCTTC. Translated, it gives CAILAGGVANEQFF.

This clone appeared a few times. The rearrangement links TRBV18 to TRBJ2-6, with no clear D. V was trimmed by 3 bases and J by 0 bases, leaving 6 bases between them. The CDR3 has 15 residues. CDR1 is KGHSH and CDR2 is LQKENI in the germline V gene. The CDR3, as DNA: TGTGCCAGCTCACCTGAGGCCTCTGGGGCCAACGTCCTGACTTTC. This encodes CASSPEASGANVLTF.

The chain has TRBV14 and TRBJ1-2; tentatively, D is TRBD1 (6 bases). CDR1 is SGHDN and CDR2 is FVKESK in the germline V gene. The V and J ends lost 5 bases and 0 bases respectively, with 16 bases between them. CDR3 length: 16 amino acids. In DNA form, the CDR3 reads TGTGCCAGCAGCGACATAAAACAGGGAGCTAACTATGGCTACACCTTC. Amino acid sequence: CASSDIKQGANYGYTF.

Judged by abundance, this clone is medium-sized. The chain recombines TRBV4-2 with TRBJ2-6; D is possibly TRBD2 (6 bases). Trimming took 11 bases from V and 0 from J, leaving 14 bases between them. From germline, CDR1 is LGHNA and CDR2 YNFKEQ. CDR3 length: 15 amino acids. The CDR3 reads CAGGTEGSGANVLTF. As DNA, the CDR3 is TGTGCCGGAGGGACCGAAGGCTCTGGGGCCAACGTCCTGACTTTC.

The V call is TRBV18, the J call TRBJ2-1; 12 bases align to TRBD2. Germline V gene sequence: CDR1 KGHSH, CDR2 LQKENI. V lost 4 bases, J lost 9 bases, and 10 bases stayed unmatched. The CDR3 is made up of 16 amino acids. The CDR3 spells CASSRLLAGGSGEQFF. The DNA for the CDR3 is TGTGCCAGCTCACGACTACTAGCGGGAGGTTCGGGTGAGCAGTTCTTC.

This chain joins TRBV7-9 and TRBJ2-2; 9 nucleotides agree with TRBD1. Germline values: CDR1 SEHNR, CDR2 FQNEAQ (reference sequence). Losses at the gene ends were 5 bases for V and 4 bases for J; bases not matched to a gene: 8. This CDR3 has 16 residues. The CDR3, as DNA: TGTGCCAGCAGCCCAACCGGGACAGGGTTCACCGGGGAGCTGTTTTTT. Encoded protein: CASSPTGTGFTGELFF.

The CDR3 sequence: CASSVAGGAGPEAFF. The DNA of the CDR3 is TGTGCCAGCAGCGTAGCAGGAGGGGCGGGACCTGAAGCTTTCTTT. The chain is built from TRBV9 and TRBJ1-1; weak D call: TRBD1 (5 bases). Germline CDR1 and CDR2: SGDLS and YYNGEE. The CDR3 extends over 15 amino acids. V was trimmed by 0 bases and J by 6 bases, leaving 15 bases between them.

The chain is built from TRBV6-5 and TRBJ2-3, with a possible D match to TRBD1 (6 bases). Trimming stripped 1 base from V and 2 bases from J, with 13 bases between. Germline values: CDR1 MNHEY, CDR2 SVGAGI. The CDR3 is 16 residues long. The CDR3 reads CASSYWGPAFTDTQYF. CDR3 bases: TGTGCCAGCAGTTACTGGGGGCCGGCCTTCACAGATACGCAGTATTTT.

This sequence joins TRBV19 and TRBJ1-2; D unresolved. Trimming pared 5 bases from V and 3 bases from J, leaving 10 bases between. The germline V gene encodes CDR1 LNHDA and CDR2 SQIVND (reference sequence). The CDR3 is made up of 13 amino acids. CDR3 coding DNA: TGTGCCAGTAGTTGGGAGGGAGACTATGGCTACACCTTC. Amino acids: CASSWEGDYGYTF.

The rearrangement joins TRBV30 to TRBJ2-1; D might be TRBD2 (6 bases). The germline gives CDR1 GTSNPN, CDR2 SVGIG (reference sequence). V lost 3 bases to trimming and J lost 6 bases, with 12 bases between them. The CDR3 is 13 amino acids. The CDR3 nucleotides are TGTGCCTGGAGCAGTCTAGCGCCCAATGAGCAGTTCTTC. Translating gives CAWSSLAPNEQFF.

The chain has TRBV9 and TRBJ2-7; 8 bases are a match to TRBD2. There are 15 residues in the CDR3. Per the germline V gene, CDR1 is SGDLS and CDR2 is YYNGEE. V was clipped by 0 bases and J by 2 bases; unmatched bases: 4. The CDR3 loop reads CASSVEAGGAYEQYF. CDR3 sequence (DNA): TGTGCCAGCAGCGTAGAGGCGGGAGGCGCCTACGAGCAGTACTTC.

This clone was observed a few times. This chain links TRBV11-2 with TRBJ1-6; maybe TRBD1 (6 bases). The length of the CDR3 is 15 residues. Per germline, CDR1 SGHAT and CDR2 FQNNGV. Trimming left V 5 bases short and J 9 bases short, with 17 bases between. The CDR3 DNA reads as TGTGCCAGCAGCCCAGGGGATTTAGCATCTTCACCCCTCCACTTT. It encodes CASSPGDLASSPLHF.